The subject of this entry is one TCR beta chain. Its antigen is unknown. These data come from a study of response to subunit inactivated influenza vaccine. Study-level points and caveats: Researchers suggested that each seasonal influenza vaccination recruits few new T cells.

Each CDR3 protein gets one entry after TCRdb re-called the RT-PCR reads with MiXCR. The sample holds 450,000 to 550,000 distinct CDR3 sequences, roughly 25% seen once. This CDR3 has 17 residues. Trimming removed 3 bases from V and 0 bases from J, with 13 bases in between. CDR1 and CDR2 (germline): SGHRS, YFSETQ. This chain links TRBV5-1 with TRBJ2-6, with D uncertain. The sequences come from CD4+ T cells sorted from PBMCs, collected 5 days after vaccination. The TCR comes from a man aged 50-59 years who received an inactivated influenza vaccine. The CDR3 nucleotides read TGCGCCAGCAGCTGGAGCACTCGTGGCTCTGGGGCCAACGTCCTGACTTTC. Amino acid sequence: CASSWSTRGSGANVLTF.